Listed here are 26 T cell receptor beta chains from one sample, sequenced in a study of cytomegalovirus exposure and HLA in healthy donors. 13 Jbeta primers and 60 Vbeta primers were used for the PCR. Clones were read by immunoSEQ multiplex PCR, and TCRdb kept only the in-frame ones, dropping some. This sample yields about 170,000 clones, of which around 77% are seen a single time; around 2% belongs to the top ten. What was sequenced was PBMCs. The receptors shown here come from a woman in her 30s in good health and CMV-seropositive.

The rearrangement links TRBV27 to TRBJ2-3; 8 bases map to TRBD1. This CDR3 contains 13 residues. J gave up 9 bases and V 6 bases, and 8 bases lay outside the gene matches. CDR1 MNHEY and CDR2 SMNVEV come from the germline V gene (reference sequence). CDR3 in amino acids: CASRTGARGTQYF. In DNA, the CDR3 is TGTGCCAGCAGGACAGGGGCCCGGGGCACGCAGTATTTT.

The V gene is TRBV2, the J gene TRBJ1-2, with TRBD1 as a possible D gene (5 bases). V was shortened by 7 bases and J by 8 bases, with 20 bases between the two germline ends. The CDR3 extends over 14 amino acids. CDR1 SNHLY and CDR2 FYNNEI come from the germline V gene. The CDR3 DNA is TGTGCCAGCACCATTTGGGGGGGGGAAGGAGGCTACACCTTC. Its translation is CASTIWGGEGGYTF.

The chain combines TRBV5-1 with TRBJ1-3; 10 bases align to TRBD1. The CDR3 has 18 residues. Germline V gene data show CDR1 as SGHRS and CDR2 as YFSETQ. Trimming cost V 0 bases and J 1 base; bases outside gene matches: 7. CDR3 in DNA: TGCGCCAGCAGCTTGGAGGCCCGACAGGGGGCATCTGGAAACACCATATATTTT. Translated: CASSLEARQGASGNTIYF. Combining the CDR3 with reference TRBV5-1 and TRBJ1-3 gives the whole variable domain KAGVTQTPRYLIKTRGQQVTLSCSPISGHRSVSWYQQTPGQGLQFLFEYFSETQRNKGNFPGRFSGRQFSNSRSEMNVSTLELGDSALYLCASSLEARQGASGNTIYFGEGSWLTVV.

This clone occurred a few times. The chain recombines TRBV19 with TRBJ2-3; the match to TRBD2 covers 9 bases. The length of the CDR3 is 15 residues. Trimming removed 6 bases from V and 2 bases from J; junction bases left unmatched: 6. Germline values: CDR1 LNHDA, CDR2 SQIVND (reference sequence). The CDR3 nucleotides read TGTGCCAGTAGCCCTAGCGGGATGTACACAGATACGCAGTATTTT. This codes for CASSPSGMYTDTQYF.

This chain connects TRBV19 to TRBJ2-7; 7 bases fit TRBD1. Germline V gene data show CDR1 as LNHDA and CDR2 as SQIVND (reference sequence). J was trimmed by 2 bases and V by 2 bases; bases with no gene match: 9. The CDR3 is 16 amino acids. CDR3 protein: CASSIRHRDSTYEQYF. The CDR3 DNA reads TGTGCCAGTAGTATAAGACACCGGGACAGTACCTACGAGCAGTACTTC.

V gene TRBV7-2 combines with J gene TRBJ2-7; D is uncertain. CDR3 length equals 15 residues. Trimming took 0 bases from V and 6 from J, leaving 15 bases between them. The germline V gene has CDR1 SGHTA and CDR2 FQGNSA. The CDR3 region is CASSLALSDSAEQYF. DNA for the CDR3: TGTGCCAGCAGCTTAGCGCTAAGCGACTCAGCCGAGCAGTACTTC.

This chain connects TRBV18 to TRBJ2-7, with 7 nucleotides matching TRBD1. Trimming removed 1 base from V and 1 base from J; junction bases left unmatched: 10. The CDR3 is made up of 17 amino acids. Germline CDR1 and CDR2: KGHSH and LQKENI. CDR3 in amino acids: CASSPLRQGLMSYEQYF. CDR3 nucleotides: TGTGCCAGCTCACCACTCCGACAGGGTTTAATGTCCTACGAGCAGTACTTC.

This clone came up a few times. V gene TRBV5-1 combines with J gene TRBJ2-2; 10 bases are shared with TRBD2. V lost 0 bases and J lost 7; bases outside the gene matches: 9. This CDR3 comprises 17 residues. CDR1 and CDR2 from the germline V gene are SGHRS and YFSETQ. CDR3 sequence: CASSLVTSGAKIGELFF. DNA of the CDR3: TGCGCCAGCAGCTTGGTCACTAGCGGGGCCAAGATCGGGGAGCTGTTTTTT.

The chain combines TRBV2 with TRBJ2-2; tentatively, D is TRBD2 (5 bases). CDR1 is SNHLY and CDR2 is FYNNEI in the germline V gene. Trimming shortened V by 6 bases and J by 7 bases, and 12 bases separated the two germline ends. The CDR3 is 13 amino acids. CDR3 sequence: CASSLALVGELFF. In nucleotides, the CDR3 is TGTGCCAGCAGCCTAGCCCTAGTCGGGGAGCTGTTTTTT.

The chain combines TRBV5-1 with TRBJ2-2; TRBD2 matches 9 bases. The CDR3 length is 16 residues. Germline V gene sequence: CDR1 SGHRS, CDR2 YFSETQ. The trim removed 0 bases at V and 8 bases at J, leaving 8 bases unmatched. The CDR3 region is CASSLEAGGVFGELFF. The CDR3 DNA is TGCGCCAGCAGCTTGGAGGCGGGAGGGGTTTTTGGGGAGCTGTTTTTT. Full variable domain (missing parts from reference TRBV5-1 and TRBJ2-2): KAGVTQTPRYLIKTRGQQVTLSCSPISGHRSVSWYQQTPGQGLQFLFEYFSETQRNKGNFPGRFSGRQFSNSRSEMNVSTLELGDSALYLCASSLEAGGVFGELFFGEGSRLTVL.

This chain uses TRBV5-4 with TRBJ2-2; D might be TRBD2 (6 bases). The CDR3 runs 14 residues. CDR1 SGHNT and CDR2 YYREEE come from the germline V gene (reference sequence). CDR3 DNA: TGTGCGACCCCGCGGGACCCCAACACCGGGGAGCTGTTTTTT. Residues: CATPRDPNTGELFF.

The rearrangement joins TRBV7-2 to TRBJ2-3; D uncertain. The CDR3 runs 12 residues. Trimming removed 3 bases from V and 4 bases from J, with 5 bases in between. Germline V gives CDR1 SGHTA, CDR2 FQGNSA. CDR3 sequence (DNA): TGTGCCAGCAGCTTTCGGGCAGATACGCAGTATTTT. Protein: CASSFRADTQYF. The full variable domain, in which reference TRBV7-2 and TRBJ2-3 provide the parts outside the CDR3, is GAGVSQSPSNKVTEKGKDVELRCDPISGHTALYWYRQSLGQGLEFLIYFQGNSAPDKSGLPSDRFSAERTGGSVSTLTIQRTQQEDSAVYLCASSFRADTQYFGPGTRLTVL.

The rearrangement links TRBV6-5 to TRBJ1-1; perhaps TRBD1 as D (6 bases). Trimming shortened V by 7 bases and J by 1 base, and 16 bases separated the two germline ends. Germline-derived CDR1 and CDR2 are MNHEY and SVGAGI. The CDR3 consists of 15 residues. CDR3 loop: CASNLMGHANTEAFF. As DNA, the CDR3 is TGTGCCAGCAACCTGATGGGACACGCGAACACTGAAGCTTTCTTT.

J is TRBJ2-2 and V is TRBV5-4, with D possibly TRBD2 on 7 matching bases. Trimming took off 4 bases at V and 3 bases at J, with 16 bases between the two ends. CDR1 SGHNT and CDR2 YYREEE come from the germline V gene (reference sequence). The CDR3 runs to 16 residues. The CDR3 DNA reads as TGTGCCAGCAGCCGCCCGGGGGGCATGGACACCGGGGAGCTGTTTTTT. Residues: CASSRPGGMDTGELFF.

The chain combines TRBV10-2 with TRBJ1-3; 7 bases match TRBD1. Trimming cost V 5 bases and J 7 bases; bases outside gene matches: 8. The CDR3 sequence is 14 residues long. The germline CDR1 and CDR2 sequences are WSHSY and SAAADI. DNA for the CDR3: TGCGCCAGCAGTACCGGGACAGTAATGAACACCATATATTTT. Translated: CASSTGTVMNTIYF.

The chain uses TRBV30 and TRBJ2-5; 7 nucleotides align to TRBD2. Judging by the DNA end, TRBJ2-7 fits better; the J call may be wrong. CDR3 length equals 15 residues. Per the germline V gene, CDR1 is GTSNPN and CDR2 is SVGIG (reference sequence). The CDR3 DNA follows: TGTGCCTGGAGTGAAGTAGCGGGCTTAACCTACGAGCAGTACTTC. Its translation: CAWSEVAGLTYEQYF.

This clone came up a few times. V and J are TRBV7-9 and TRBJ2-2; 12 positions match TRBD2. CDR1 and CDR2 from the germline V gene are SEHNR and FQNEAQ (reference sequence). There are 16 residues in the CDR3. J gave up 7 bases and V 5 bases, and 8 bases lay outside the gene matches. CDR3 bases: TGTGCCAGCAGCGCGACTAGCGGGAGAAAGGTCGGGGAGCTGTTTTTT. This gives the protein CASSATSGRKVGELFF.

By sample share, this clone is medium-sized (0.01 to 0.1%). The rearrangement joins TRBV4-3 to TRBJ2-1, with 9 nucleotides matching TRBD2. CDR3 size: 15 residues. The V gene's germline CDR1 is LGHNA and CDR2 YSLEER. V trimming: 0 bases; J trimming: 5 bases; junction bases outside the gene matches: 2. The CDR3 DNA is TGCGCCAGCAGCCAAGAGCTAGCGGGGAACAATGAGCAGTTCTTC. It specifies CASSQELAGNNEQFF.

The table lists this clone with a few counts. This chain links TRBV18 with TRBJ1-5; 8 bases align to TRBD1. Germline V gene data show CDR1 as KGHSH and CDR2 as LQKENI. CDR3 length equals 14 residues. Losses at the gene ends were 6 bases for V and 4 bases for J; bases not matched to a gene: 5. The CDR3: CASSFGQGNQPQHF. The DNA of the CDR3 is TGTGCCAGCTCCTTCGGACAGGGTAATCAGCCCCAGCATTTT.

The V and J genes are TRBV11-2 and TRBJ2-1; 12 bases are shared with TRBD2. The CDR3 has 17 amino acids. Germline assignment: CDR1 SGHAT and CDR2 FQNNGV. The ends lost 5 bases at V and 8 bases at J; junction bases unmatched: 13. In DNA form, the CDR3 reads TGTGCCAGCAGCCTCCTACGGACTAGCGGGATCGGCGATGAGCAGTTCTTC. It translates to CASSLLRTSGIGDEQFF.

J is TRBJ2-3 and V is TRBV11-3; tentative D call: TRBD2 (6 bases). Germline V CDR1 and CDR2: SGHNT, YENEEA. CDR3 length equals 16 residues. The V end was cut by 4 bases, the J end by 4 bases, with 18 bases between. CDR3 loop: CASSSQGNGGADTQYF. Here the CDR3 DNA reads TGTGCCAGCAGCTCCCAAGGGAACGGCGGGGCAGATACGCAGTATTTT.

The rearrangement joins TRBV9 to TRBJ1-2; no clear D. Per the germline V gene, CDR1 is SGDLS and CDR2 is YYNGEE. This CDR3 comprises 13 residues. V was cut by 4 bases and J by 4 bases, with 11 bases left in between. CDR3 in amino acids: CASSPRGAYGYTF. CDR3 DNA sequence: TGTGCCAGCAGCCCGAGAGGTGCCTATGGCTACACCTTC.

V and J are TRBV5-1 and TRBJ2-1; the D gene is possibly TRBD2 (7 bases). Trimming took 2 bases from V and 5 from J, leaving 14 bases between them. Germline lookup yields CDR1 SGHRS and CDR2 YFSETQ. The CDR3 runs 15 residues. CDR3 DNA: TGCGCCAGCAGCTTCCGGGGGGCTCGTCACAATGAGCAGTTCTTC. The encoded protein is CASSFRGARHNEQFF.

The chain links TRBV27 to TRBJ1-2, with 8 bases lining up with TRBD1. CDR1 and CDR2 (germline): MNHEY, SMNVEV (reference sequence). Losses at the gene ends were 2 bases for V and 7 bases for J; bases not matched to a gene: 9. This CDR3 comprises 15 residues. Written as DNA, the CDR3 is TGTGCCAGCAGTTTAAATCCTGACAGGGGCGGTGGCTACACCTTC. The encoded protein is CASSLNPDRGGGYTF.

CDR3 bases: TGCAGCGTTGAAGGGACAGGATTCACAGATACGCAGTATTTT. The encoded protein is CSVEGTGFTDTQYF. The chain has TRBV29-1 and TRBJ2-3; 7 nucleotides align to TRBD1. The CDR3 loop spans 14 amino acids. Germline CDR1 SQVTM, CDR2 ANQGSEA. Losses at the gene ends were 1 base for V and 2 bases for J; bases not matched to a gene: 3.

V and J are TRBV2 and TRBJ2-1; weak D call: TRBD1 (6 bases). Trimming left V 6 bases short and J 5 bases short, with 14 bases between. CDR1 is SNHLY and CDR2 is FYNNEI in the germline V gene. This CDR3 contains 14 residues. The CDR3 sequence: CASRSTGHNNEQFF. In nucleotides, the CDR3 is TGTGCCAGCAGGTCGACAGGTCATAACAATGAGCAGTTCTTC. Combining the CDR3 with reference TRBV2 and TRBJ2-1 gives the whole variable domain EPEVTQTPSHQVTQMGQEVILRCVPISNHLYFYWYRQILGQKVEFLVSFYNNEISEKSEIFDDQFSVERPDGSNFTLKIRSTKLEDSAMYFCASRSTGHNNEQFFGPGTRLTVL.